This T cell receptor beta chain was observed in a study of radiotherapy plus CTLA-4 blockade in lung cancer. CTLA-4 blockade with ipilimumab, together with focal radiation, was given to patients with chemo-refractory metastatic non-small-cell lung cancer. A remark on this clone: Its antigen is as yet unknown.

This CDR3 is built from 15 residues. V lost 6 bases and J lost 5; bases outside the gene matches: 10. Germline CDR1 SNHLY, CDR2 FYNNEI. Broader study findings: Response was reportedly best predicted by early blood T cell clone dynamics, with interferon-beta. There was expansion of tumor-derived TCR clones in blood after radiotherapy plus ipilimumab.

Generated by immunoSEQ multiplex PCR, the TCRdb table keeps only in-frame clones and is missing some. Of 45,000 or so clones in the sample, 55% to 80% are singletons; the top ten hold roughly 3.5%. This sequence joins TRBV2 and TRBJ2-7, with TRBD1 identical over 10 bases. This clonotype was sampled from a human donor with non-small cell lung cancer who had a complete response to radiotherapy plus ipilimumab. The specimen comprised peripheral blood, sampled from a patient treated with radiotherapy plus ipilimumab. In DNA form, the CDR3 reads TGTGCCAGCAGCCAACCGGGACAGGGGTACCACGAGCAGTACTTC. Translated, it gives CASSQPGQGYHEQYF. The whole variable domain, remainder taken from reference TRBV2 and TRBJ2-7, is EPEVTQTPSHQVTQMGQEVILRCVPISNHLYFYWYRQILGQKVEFLVSFYNNEISEKSEIFDDQFSVERPDGSNFTLKIRSTKLEDSAMYFCASSQPGQGYHEQYFGPGTRLTVT.